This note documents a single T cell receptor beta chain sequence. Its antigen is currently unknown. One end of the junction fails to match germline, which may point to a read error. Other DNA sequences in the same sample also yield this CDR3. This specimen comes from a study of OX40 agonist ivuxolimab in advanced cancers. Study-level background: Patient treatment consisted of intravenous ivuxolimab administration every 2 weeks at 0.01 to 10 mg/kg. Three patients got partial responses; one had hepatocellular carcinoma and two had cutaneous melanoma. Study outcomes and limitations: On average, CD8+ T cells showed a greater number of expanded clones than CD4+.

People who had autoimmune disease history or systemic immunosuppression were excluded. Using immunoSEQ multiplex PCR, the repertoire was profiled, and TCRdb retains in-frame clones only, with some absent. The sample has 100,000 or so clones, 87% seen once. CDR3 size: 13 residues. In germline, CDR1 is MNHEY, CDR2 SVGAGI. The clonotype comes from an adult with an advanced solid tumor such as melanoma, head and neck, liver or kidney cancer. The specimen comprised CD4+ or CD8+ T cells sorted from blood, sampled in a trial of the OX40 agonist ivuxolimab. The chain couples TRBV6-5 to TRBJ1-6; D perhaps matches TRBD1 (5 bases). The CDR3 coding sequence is TGCGCCAGCAGTTACCCAGGGTATTCACCCCTCCACTTT. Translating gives CASSYPGYSPLHF.